This T cell receptor beta chain derives from a study of blood T cell repertoires in COVID-19. Whole-study context: Material from acute and convalescent COVID-19 was sourced from the United States, Italy and Spain. The analysed material was cDNA or gDNA that came from T cells, B-cell-depleted T cells, or PBMCs.

Original methodology: Reference gene primers were amplified, and this amplification served to estimate nucleated cell counts. Measured with immunoSEQ multiplex PCR; TCRdb has only the in-frame clones, and not every one. V and J calls and clone size follow that table, whereas D and trimming were derived from the DNA. The repertoire holds 91,000 or so clones, around nine tenths seen once, with 15% in the top ten. The junction had 11 bases not matched to a gene; V was cut back by 1 base and J by 7 bases. The CDR3 covers 17 residues. Germline CDR1 is SGHTA and CDR2 is FQGTGA. This sequence originates from a human donor in a cohort sampled during active COVID-19. Sequenced material: peripheral blood. V is TRBV7-3 and J is TRBJ2-1, with TRBD2 identical over 9 bases. The CDR3 DNA sequence: TGTGCCAGCAGCTTAAGGGCGGCGGGAGGGCCGAGAAATGAGCAGTTCTTC. Its protein is CASSLRAAGGPRNEQFF.